These 3 T cell receptor beta chains were sequenced from one sample in a study of blood T cells in healthy people across ages. The authors ran a second PCR of about 6 to 11 cycles using a sample-barcoded 5' primer and a J-beta primer mix. TCRdb re-called the 5' RACE reads through MiXCR, storing one row per CDR3 protein. The sample holds roughly 2 million distinct CDR3 sequences, less than 50% seen once. The sequenced material came from blood. The receptors were sampled from a woman between 40 and 55 years old in good health.

The chain recombines TRBV6-5 with TRBJ1-1; no firm D call. This CDR3 comprises 13 residues. Trimming pared 4 bases from V and 8 bases from J, leaving 14 bases between. The germline gives CDR1 MNHEY, CDR2 SVGAGI. The CDR3 DNA follows: TGTGCCAGCAGTTCCCCGGGTCCACTCGAAGCTTTCTTT. Translation gives CASSSPGPLEAFF.

V gene TRBV20-1 combines with J gene TRBJ1-2; 8 bases are shared with TRBD1. CDR1 and CDR2 (germline): DFQATT, SNEGSKA (reference sequence). The CDR3 sequence is 13 residues long. V was pared by 0 bases and J by 8 bases, with 5 bases of the junction left unmatched. CDR3 sequence: CSARDRGRGGYTF. CDR3 nucleotides: TGCAGTGCTAGAGACAGGGGGCGCGGGGGCTACACCTTC.

This chain joins TRBV24-1 and TRBJ1-2; the match to TRBD1 covers 7 bases. The CDR3 is 15 amino acids. The V and J ends lost 4 bases and 4 bases, in that order; junction bases with no gene match: 8. Per the germline V gene, CDR1 is KGHDR and CDR2 is SFDVKD. The CDR3 sequence is CATSDRQGGGYGYTF. In DNA form, the CDR3 reads TGTGCCACCAGTGACCGACAGGGTGGGGGCTATGGCTACACCTTC.